This TCR beta chain was obtained from a study of spatial heterogeneity in lung cancer. TCRdb processed the 5' RACE reads anew with MiXCR; each CDR3 protein has one entry. This sample carries 20,000 to 30,000 distinct CDR3 sequences, roughly 9.7% of them seen once, and the ten largest clones take about a fifth. This clonotype has only a few counts. Time point of the sample: blood at routine non-recurrence follow-up after resection. The CDR3 runs 15 residues. The germline CDR1 and CDR2 sequences are MNHNS and SASEGT. V lost 4 bases and J lost 3, with 12 bases in between. This chain joins TRBV6-1 and TRBJ2-2, with D possibly being TRBD1 (5 bases). The TCR comes from a male donor with early-stage non-small cell lung cancer. The sample here was PBMCs, taken at follow-up. The CDR3 spells CASSGRQGYTGELFF. Written as DNA, the CDR3 is TGTGCCAGCAGTGGACGGCAGGGTTACACCGGGGAGCTGTTTTTT.